The source of this T cell receptor beta chain is a study of blood T cell repertoires in COVID-19 (dated by TCRdb to the early 2020s). Turning to the overall study: Samples covering the acute and convalescent phases of COVID-19 were provided by collaborators in the United States, Italy and Spain. The samples were drawn from two sources: the first 160 participants of the ongoing ImmuneRACE study, and 1,200 or so subjects contributed by 6 global collaborators. Sample metadata almost always included a de-identified subject ID, COVID-19 status, age in years and sex. The dataset comprised deeply sampled blood TCRbeta repertoires from subjects exposed to, actively infected with, or recovered from COVID-19. The material from the prospective study consisted of cDNA or gDNA derived from T cells, B-cell-depleted T cells, or PBMCs. The repertoires were released in a freely available public database intended as a resource for research on the immune response to SARS-CoV-2. Where available, HLA class I and class II types were taken from metadata supplied by the sample provider and were not determined by assay-based typing.

Study-level results and caveats: The quantity of clinical and demographic metadata differed by source and by participant and was supplied without curation.

As to this clone: Its antigen specificity is not known. Nothing much larger sits one base from this clone, and base qualities are not available.

The immunoSEQ Assay, a bias-controlled multiplex PCR, was used to amplify TCRbeta CDR3 regions from genomic DNA. On the authors' methods: Nucleated cell counts per sample were estimated from amplification of reference gene primers within the assay. To quantify the absolute abundance of each unique TCRbeta CDR3 rearrangement, sequence reads were collapsed and filtered. For each sample, productive Simpson clonality was calculated as the square root of Simpson's diversity index across productive rearrangements. Sourced from immuneACCESS, this table was stored by TCRdb with only in-frame sequences that have V and J called. A share of the clones is absent; for the studies checked, an unresolved V gene accounts for under half, and the remainder has no known explanation. For V, J and clone size, that table is used; D and trimming come from the DNA. This sample lists nearly 80,000 clones; about four fifths were detected once. The ten largest clones add up to 35% to 40% of the sample.

The cysteine opens and the phenylalanine closes a CDR3 of 18 amino acids. Only the CDR3 region is kept as DNA, spanning 54 bases read in frame from base 1. CDR1 SGHDN and CDR2 FVKESK are derived from the germline V gene. Compared with germline, V lacks 4 bases and J lacks 7 bases; bases without a gene match: 12. Collaborating institutions collected whole blood in K2EDTA tubes following their own protocols. For TCRbeta analysis, collaborators shipped samples in one of three forms: frozen whole blood, isolated PBMCs, or DNA extracted from either of those sample types. What was sequenced was peripheral blood. The chain was built from TRBV14 and TRBJ2-2; 13 central nucleotides agree with TRBD2. The receptor's source is an older woman with acute or convalescent COVID-19. The CDR3 region reads CASSRRTSGRPFIGELFF. The DNA sequence is as follows: TGTGCCAGCAGCCGTCGGACTAGCGGGAGACCATTCATCGGGGAGCTGTTTTTT.